Detailed here is one T cell receptor (beta chain). Its antigen is unknown. These data originate in a study of memory CD4+ T cells and cytomegalovirus serostatus. Study in general: Of the healthy Belgian adults, 9 were CMV seropositive and 20 to 25 seronegative.

The CDR3 extends over 14 amino acids. Study-wide points: Each of approximately 70 CMV-associated TCRbeta sequences occurred in one to five individuals. CMV serostatus prediction reached median AUC 0.95, or 0.91 with US-trained model.

The assay was immunoSEQ multiplex PCR, and TCRdb's table has in-frame clones only and misses some. This sample carries tens of thousands of clones, 82% of them seen once, and the ten largest clones take approximately 0.4%. Single viable CD3+CD4+CD8-CD45RO+ cells were sorted as the memory CD4+ T cells. Serum IgG to CMV pp150, pp28, p38 and p52 defined serostatus. The rearrangement joins TRBV12-2 to TRBJ2-7; the tabulated D call, TRBD1, remains unverified against the DNA. TRBV12-2 is a known pseudogene. The receptor was derived from an adult in good health and CMV-seronegative. The sequenced material came from memory CD4+ T cells from blood. The CDR3 coding sequence is TGTGCAAGTCGCTCCGGACAGGGGGCCTACGAGCAGTACTTC. Protein: CASRSGQGAYEQYF.